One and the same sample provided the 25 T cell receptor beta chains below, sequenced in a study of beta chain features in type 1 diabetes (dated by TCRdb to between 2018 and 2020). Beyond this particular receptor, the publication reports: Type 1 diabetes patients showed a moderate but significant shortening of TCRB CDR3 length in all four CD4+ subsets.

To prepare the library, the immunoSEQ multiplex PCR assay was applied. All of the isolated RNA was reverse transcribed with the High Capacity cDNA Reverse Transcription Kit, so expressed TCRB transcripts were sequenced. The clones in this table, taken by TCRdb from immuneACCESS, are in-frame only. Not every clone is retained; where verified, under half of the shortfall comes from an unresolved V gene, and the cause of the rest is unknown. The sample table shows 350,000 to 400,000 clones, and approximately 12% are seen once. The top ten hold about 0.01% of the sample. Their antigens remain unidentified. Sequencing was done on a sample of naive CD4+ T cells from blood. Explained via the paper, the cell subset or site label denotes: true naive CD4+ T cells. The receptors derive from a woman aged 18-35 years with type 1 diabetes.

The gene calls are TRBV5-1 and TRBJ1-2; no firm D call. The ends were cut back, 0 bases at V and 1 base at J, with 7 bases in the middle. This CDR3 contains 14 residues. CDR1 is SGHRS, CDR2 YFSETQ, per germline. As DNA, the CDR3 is TGCGCCAGCAGCTTGGACGGGTATAACTATGGCTACACCTTC. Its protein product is CASSLDGYNYGYTF. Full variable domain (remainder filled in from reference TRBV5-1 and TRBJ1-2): KAGVTQTPRYLIKTRGQQVTLSCSPISGHRSVSWYQQTPGQGLQFLFEYFSETQRNKGNFPGRFSGRQFSNSRSEMNVSTLELGDSALYLCASSLDGYNYGYTFGSGTRLTVV.

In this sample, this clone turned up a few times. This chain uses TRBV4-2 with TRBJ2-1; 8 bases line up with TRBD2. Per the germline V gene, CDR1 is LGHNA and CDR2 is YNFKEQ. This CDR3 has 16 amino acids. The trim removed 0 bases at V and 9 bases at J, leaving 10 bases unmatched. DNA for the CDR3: TGTGCCAGCAGCCAAGACGTACGGGAGGGCGTCAGTGAGCAGTTCTTC. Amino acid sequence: CASSQDVREGVSEQFF.

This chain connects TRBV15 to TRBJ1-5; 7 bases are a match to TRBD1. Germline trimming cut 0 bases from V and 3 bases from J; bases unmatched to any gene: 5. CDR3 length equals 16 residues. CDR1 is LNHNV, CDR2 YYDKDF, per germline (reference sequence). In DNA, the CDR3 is TGTGCCACCAGCAGAGAGCTGGGACAGCCCAATCAGCCCCAGCATTTT. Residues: CATSRELGQPNQPQHF.

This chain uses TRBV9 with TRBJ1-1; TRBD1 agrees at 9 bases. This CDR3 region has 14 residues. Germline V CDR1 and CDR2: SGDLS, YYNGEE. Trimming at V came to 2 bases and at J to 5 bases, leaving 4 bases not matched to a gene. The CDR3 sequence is CASSVGQGRTEAFF. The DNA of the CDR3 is TGTGCCAGCAGCGTCGGACAGGGGAGGACTGAAGCTTTCTTT.

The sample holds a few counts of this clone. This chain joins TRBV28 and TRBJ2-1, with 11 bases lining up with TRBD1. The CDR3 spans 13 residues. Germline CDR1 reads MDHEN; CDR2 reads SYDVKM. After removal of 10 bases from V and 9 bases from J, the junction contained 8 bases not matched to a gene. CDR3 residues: CATDRGRSVEQFF. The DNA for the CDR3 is TGTGCCACGGACAGGGGGCGATCTGTTGAGCAGTTCTTC.

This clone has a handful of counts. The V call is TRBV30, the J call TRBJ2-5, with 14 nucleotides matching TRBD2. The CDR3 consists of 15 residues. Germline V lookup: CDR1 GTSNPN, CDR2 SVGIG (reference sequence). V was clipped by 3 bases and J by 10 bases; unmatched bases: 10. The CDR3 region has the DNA TGTGCCTGGAGCAAGGGACTAGCGGGAGTACAGTTCCAGTACTTC. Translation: CAWSKGLAGVQFQYF.

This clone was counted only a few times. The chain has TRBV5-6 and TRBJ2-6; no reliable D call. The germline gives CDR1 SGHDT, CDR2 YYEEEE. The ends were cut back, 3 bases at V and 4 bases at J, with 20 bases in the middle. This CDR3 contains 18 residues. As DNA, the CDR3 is TGTGCCAGCAGCTCATTGAAGGAGCTTTTAAGGGGGGCCAACGTCCTGACTTTC. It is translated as CASSSLKELLRGANVLTF.

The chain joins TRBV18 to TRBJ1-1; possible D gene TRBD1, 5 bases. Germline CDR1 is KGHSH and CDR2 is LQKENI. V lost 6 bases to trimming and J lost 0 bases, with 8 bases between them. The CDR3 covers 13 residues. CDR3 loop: CASSTDMNTEAFF. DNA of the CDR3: TGTGCCAGCTCGACAGATATGAACACTGAAGCTTTCTTT.

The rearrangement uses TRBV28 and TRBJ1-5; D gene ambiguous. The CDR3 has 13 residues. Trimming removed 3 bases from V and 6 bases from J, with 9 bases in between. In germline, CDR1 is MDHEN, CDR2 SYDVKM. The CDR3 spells CASSFWGGQPQHF. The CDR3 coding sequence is TGTGCCAGCAGTTTCTGGGGAGGTCAGCCCCAGCATTTT. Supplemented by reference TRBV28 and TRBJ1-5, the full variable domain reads DVKVTQSSRYLVKRTGEKVFLECVQDMDHENMFWYRQDPGLGLRLIYFSYDVKMKEKGDIPEGYSVSREKKERFSLILESASTNQTSMYLCASSFWGGQPQHFGDGTRLSIL.

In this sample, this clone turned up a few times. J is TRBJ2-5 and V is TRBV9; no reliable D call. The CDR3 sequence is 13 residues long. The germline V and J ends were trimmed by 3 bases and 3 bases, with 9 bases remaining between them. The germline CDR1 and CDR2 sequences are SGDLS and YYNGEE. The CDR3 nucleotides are TGTGCCAGCAGCGGAGCCCCGAAAGAGACCCAGTACTTC. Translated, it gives CASSGAPKETQYF.

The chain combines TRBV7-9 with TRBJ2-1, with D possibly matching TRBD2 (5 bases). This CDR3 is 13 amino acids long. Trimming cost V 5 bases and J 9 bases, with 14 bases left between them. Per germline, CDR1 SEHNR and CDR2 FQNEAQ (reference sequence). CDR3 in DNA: TGTGCCAGCAGCCTACCGGGGTTGGGTGAGCAGTTCTTC. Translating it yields CASSLPGLGEQFF.

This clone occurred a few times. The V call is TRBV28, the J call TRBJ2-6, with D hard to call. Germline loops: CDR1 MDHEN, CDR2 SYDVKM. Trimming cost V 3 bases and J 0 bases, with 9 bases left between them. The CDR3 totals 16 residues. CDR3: CASSFGQTSGANVLTF. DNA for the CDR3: TGTGCCAGCAGTTTTGGGCAGACCTCTGGGGCCAACGTCCTGACTTTC. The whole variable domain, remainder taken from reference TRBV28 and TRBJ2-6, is DVKVTQSSRYLVKRTGEKVFLECVQDMDHENMFWYRQDPGLGLRLIYFSYDVKMKEKGDIPEGYSVSREKKERFSLILESASTNQTSMYLCASSFGQTSGANVLTFGAGSRLTVL.

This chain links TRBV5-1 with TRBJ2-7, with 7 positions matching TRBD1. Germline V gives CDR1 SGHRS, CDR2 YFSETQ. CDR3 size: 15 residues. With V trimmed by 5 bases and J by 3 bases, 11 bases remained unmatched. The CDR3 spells CASRPTGTAYYEQYF. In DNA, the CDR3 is TGCGCCAGCAGACCCACCGGGACAGCTTACTACGAGCAGTACTTC.

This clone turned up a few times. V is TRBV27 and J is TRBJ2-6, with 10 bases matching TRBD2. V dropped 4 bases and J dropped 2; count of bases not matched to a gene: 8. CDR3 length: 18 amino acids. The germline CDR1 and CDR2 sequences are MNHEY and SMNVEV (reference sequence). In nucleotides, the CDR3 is TGTGCCAGCAGTTCGTTAGCGGGGGGAATAGCTGGGGCCAACGTCCTGACTTTC. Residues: CASSSLAGGIAGANVLTF.

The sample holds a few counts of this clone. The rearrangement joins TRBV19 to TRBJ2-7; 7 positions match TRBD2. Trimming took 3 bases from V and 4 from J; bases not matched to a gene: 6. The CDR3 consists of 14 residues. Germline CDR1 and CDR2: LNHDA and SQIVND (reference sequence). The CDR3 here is CASSIGLAVYEQYF. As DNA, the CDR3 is TGTGCCAGTAGTATCGGTCTAGCGGTTTACGAGCAGTACTTC.

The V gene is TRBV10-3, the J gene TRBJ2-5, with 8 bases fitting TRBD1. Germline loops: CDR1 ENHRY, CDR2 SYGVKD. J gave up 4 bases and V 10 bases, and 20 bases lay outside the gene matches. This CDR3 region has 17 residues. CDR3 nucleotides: TGTGCCACTAAGATCGGGACAGGACAAATCCGAGGAGAGACCCAGTACTTC. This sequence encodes CATKIGTGQIRGETQYF.

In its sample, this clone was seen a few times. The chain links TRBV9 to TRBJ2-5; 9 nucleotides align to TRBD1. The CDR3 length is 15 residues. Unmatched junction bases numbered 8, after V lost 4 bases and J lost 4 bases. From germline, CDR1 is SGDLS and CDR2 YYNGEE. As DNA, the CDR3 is TGTGCCAGCAGCCCAACCCCGACAGGGGGAGAGACCCAGTACTTC. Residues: CASSPTPTGGETQYF.

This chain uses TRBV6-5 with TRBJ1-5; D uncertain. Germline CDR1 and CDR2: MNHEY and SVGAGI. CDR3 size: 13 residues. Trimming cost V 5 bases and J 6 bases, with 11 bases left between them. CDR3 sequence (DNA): TGTGCCAGCAGTCTCGTCCGGGGTCAGCCCCAGCATTTT. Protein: CASSLVRGQPQHF.

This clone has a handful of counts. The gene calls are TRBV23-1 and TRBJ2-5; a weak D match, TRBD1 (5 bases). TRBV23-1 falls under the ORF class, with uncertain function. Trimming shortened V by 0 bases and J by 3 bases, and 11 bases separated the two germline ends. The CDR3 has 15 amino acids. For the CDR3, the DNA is TGCGCCAGCAGTCAATCAGTAGGGGAAAAAGAGACCCAGTACTTC. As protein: CASSQSVGEKETQYF.

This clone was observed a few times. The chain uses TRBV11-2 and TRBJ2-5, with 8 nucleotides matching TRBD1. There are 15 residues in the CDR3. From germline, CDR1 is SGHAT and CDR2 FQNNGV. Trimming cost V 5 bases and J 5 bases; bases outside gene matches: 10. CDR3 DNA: TGTGCCAGCAGCCGTCACAGGGGGGCGGGGGAGACCCAGTACTTC. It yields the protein CASSRHRGAGETQYF.

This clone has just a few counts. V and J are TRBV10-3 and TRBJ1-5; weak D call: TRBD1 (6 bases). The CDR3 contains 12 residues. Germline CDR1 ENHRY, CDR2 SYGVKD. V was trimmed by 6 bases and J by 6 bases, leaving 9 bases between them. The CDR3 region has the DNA TGTGCCATCAGCCCAGGGGTTCAGCCCCAGCATTTT. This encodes CAISPGVQPQHF.

CDR3 sequence: CASSDRAAREFDQPQHF. The CDR3 DNA is TGTGCCAGCAGTGATCGTGCCGCGCGGGAGTTTGATCAGCCCCAGCATTTT. The chain joins TRBV25-1 to TRBJ1-5; D ambiguous. Germline V CDR1 and CDR2: MGHDK, SYGVNS. The CDR3 totals 17 residues. The V end was cut by 3 bases, the J end by 5 bases, with 20 bases between.

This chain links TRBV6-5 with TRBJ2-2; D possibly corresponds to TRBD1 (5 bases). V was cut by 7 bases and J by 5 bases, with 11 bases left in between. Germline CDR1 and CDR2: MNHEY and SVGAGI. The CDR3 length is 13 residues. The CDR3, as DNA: TGTGCCAGCACCATGACAGAGACCGGGGAGCTGTTTTTT. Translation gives CASTMTETGELFF.

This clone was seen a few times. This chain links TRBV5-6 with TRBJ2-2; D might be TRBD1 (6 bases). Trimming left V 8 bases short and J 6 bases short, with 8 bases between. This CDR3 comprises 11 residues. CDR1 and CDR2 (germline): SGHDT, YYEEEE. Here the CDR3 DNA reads TGTGCCAGTCACAGGGCCGGGGAGCTGTTTTTT. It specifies CASHRAGELFF. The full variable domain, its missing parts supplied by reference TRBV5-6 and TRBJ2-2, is DAGVTQSPTHLIKTRGQQVTLRCSPKSGHDTVSWYQQALGQGPQFIFQYYEEEERQRGNFPDRFSGHQFPNYSSELNVNALLLGDSALYLCASHRAGELFFGEGSRLTVL.

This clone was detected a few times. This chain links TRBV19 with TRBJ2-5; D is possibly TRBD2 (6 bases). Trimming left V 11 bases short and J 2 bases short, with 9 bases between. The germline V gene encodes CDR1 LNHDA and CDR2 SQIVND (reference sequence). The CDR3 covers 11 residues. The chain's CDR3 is CASGGQETQYF. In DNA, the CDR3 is TGTGCCTCCGGAGGGCAAGAGACCCAGTACTTC.